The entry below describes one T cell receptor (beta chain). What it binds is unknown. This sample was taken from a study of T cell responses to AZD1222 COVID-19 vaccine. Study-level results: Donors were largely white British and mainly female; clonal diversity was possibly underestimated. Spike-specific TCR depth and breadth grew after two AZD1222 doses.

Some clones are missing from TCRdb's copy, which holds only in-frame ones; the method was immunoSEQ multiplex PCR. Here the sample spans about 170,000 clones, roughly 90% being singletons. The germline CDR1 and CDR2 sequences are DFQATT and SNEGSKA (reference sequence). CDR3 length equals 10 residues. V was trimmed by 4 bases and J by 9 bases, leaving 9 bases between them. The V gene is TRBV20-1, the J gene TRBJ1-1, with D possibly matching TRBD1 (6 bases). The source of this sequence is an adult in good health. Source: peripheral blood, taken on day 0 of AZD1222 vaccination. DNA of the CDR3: TGCAGTGCTAACAGGGTGCAAGCTTTCTTT. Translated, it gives CSANRVQAFF.